This TCR beta chain was found in a study of CD8+ T cells in alopecia areata. A word on this clone: The same CDR3 is also encoded by other DNA sequences in this sample.

Extracted RNA was reverse transcribed into cDNA, the sequencing template. TCRdb's copy holds only in-frame clones and misses some; the assay was immunoSEQ multiplex PCR. The table includes about 190,000 clones, approximately 61% detected once. Treatment in this sample: oral pan-JAK inhibitor, 5-10 mg twice daily. CDR1 SQVTM and CDR2 ANQGSEA come from the germline V gene. The CDR3 consists of 12 residues. With 7 bases removed from V and 2 bases from J, the gap between germline ends came to 11 bases. Source: CD4+ T cells sorted from blood, taken at week 24, from a patient treated with tofacitinib. The TCR was taken from a human donor with alopecia areata. This chain joins TRBV29-1 and TRBJ1-2, with D possibly being TRBD1 (5 bases). DNA for the CDR3: TGCAGCGGCAGGGATCCCAACTATGGCTACACCTTC. It specifies CSGRDPNYGYTF.